This T cell receptor beta chain came from a study of blood T cell repertoires in COVID-19 (dated by TCRdb to the early 2020s). Background on the whole study: Collaborator samples came from the United States, Italy and Spain and covered acute and convalescent phases of COVID-19. The prospective study material was composed of cDNA or gDNA derived from T cells, B-cell-depleted T cells, or PBMCs. Deeply sampled blood TCRbeta repertoires from subjects exposed to, actively infected with, or recovered from COVID-19 were included in the dataset. The repertoires were made available in a free public database intended to serve as a resource for research on the immune response to SARS-CoV-2. The samples were drawn from two sources: the first 160 participants of the ongoing ImmuneRACE study, and 950 to 1,500 subjects contributed by 6 global collaborators. Sample metadata almost always included a de-identified subject ID, COVID-19 status, age in years and sex. HLA class I and class II types, where available, came from metadata supplied by the sample provider rather than from assay-based typing. What the authors observed across the whole study: Clinical and demographic metadata were provided uncurated, with the amount varying by source and participant.

Here V drops 3 bases and J drops 1 base, and the junction holds 0 bases not matched to any gene. Via the germline V gene, CDR1 is MDHEN and CDR2 SYDVKM. Including cysteine and phenylalanine, the CDR3 has 14 amino acids. CDR3 DNA only is kept here, 42 bases in frame from base 1. The collaborating institutions used their own protocols to collect whole blood in K2EDTA tubes. For TCRbeta analysis, collaborator samples were shipped as frozen whole blood, as isolated PBMCs, or as DNA extracted from either sample type. TCRbeta CDR3 regions were amplified from genomic DNA by means of the immunoSEQ Assay, a bias-controlled multiplex PCR. In the paper's pipeline: Nucleated cell counts per sample were estimated from amplification of reference gene primers within the assay. To quantify the absolute abundance of each unique TCRbeta CDR3 rearrangement, sequence reads were collapsed and filtered. Productive Simpson clonality was computed per sample as the square root of Simpson's diversity index over productive rearrangements. TCRdb retrieved this table from immuneACCESS and kept in-frame rearrangements only. Not all clones are present; in checked studies, unresolved V genes account for under half, and no reason is known for the remainder. That table furnishes V, J and clone size, whereas the DNA furnished D and trimming. The sample table shows 200,000 to 250,000 clones, and roughly 83% are seen once. Of the sample, around 8.9% falls within the top ten clones.

For this clone: Its antigen has not been determined. No quality values exist for individual bases; no much larger clone is one base distant.

Specimen: peripheral blood. The sequence is built from TRBV28 and TRBJ2-4; the central 7 bases match TRBD1. This TCR came from a man at least 80 years old with acute or convalescent COVID-19. The nucleotide sequence reads as follows: TGTGCCAGCAGTTTGGGACAGGCCAAAAACATTCAGTACTTC. It translates to CASSLGQAKNIQYF.